This T cell receptor beta chain was captured by sequencing in a study of regulatory T cells in long-lasting Graves disease. General study results and limits: TRBV28, TRBJ1-2 and TRBJ2-5 were segments that persistent disease favored. Whereas new patients shared roughly 910 public clonotypes, persistent patients shared more, at a few thousand. Newly diagnosed patients had higher TCR diversity than persistent Graves' patients did.

With iRepertoire HTBI primers and Arm-PCR of CDR3 regions, TCR beta libraries were built. Each CDR3 protein gets one entry after TCRdb re-called the multiplex PCR reads with MiXCR. The repertoire has under 500,000 distinct CDR3 sequences, around 21% of them found once; the top ten carry approximately 7.8%. The time point denotes: persistent/refractory GD, antithyroid drugs over 5 years with positive TRAb. PBMC RNA was the source of the TCR library. A blood draw put around 9 milliliters of peripheral blood into EDTA tubes. About this clonotype itself: As yet, its antigen is unknown.

V dropped 6 bases and J dropped 0; count of bases not matched to a gene: 16. The CDR3 consists of 17 residues. CDR1 is DFQATT and CDR2 is SNEGSKA in the germline V gene (reference sequence). The sample consisted of peripheral blood mononuclear cells (PBMCs), taken when the disease was refractory, from a patient treated with antithyroid drugs. The rearrangement links TRBV20-1 to TRBJ2-5, with 7 nucleotides matching TRBD1. This sequence originates from a female donor with Graves disease. This chain's CDR3 is CSAMPGQLTLDQETQYF. The DNA of the CDR3 is TGCAGTGCGATGCCGGGACAGCTTACCTTGGACCAAGAGACCCAGTACTTC.